The TCR beta chain described here comes from a study of T cells in Graves' hyperthyroidism and ophthalmopathy. Whole-study findings and limits: Ophthalmopathy and stable hyperthyroidism were told apart by a 13 V-J model. The majority of expanded thyroid clonotypes above 0.001 also appeared in blood.

In patients aged 18 to 65, hyperthyroidism was newly diagnosed, with duration under 2 months. Diagnostic decisions used clinical symptoms, serum thyroxine and TRAb, thyroid ultrasound and orbital computed tomography. This CDR3 is 14 amino acids long. Trimming stripped 7 bases from V and 1 base from J, with 16 bases between. Germline CDR1 SQVTM, CDR2 ANQGSEA. This clonotype was detected ten times or more. Antigen specificity is unknown. RNA transcripts gave rise to amplified TCR beta CDR3 regions. In the first-round RT-PCR of the TCR CDR3, the HTBI primer set was used. MiXCR, run by TCRdb on the multiplex PCR reads, gives a single entry per CDR3 protein. The table includes roughly 580,000 distinct CDR3 sequences, about 43% detected once.

The sample comprised peripheral blood or thyroid tissue (not recorded which). This clonotype was sampled from a woman under 30 with Graves' hyperthyroidism. The chain carries TRBV29-1 and TRBJ2-5; no reliable D call. The CDR3 sequence: CSGLGFVAQETQYF. Here the CDR3 DNA reads TGCAGCGGGTTGGGATTCGTGGCCCAAGAGACCCAGTACTTC. The full variable domain, completed using reference TRBV29-1 and TRBJ2-5, is SAVISQKPSRDICQRGTSLTIQCQVDSQVTMMFWYRQQPGQSLTLIATANQGSEATYESGFVIDKFPISRPNLTFSTLTVSNMSPEDSSIYLCSGLGFVAQETQYFGPGTRLLVL.